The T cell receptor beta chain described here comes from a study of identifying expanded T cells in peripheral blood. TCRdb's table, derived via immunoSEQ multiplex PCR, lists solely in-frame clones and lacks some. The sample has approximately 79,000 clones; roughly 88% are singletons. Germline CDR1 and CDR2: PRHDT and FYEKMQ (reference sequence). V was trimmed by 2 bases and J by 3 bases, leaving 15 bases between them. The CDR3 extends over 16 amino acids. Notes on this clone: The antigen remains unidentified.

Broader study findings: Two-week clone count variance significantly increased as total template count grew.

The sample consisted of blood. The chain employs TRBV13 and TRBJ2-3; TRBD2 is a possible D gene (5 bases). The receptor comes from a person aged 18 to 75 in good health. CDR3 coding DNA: TGTGCCAGCAGCTTATCGACTACCCAGAAAACAGATACGCAGTATTTT. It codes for CASSLSTTQKTDTQYF.